This T cell receptor beta chain was identified in a study of T cells in Graves' hyperthyroidism and ophthalmopathy. V shed 6 bases and J shed 1 base, with 9 bases lying between them. Germline V CDR1 and CDR2: SGHTA, FQGTGA. The CDR3 runs to 14 residues. This clonotype came up many times. What was amplified from RNA transcripts were TCR beta CDR3 regions. The study used the HTBI primer set for a first-round RT-PCR of the TCR CDR3. TCRdb used MiXCR to reprocess the multiplex PCR reads, holding one entry per CDR3 protein. This sample has approximately 220,000 distinct CDR3 sequences, with around 16% found just once.

The clonotype comes from a man between 40 and 49 years old with Graves' hyperthyroidism. The material sequenced was blood. The chain employs TRBV7-3 and TRBJ2-2; possible D gene TRBD1, 6 bases. CDR3 amino acids: CASRLGQNTGELFF. The DNA of the CDR3 is TGTGCCAGCAGACTGGGACAGAACACCGGGGAGCTGTTTTTT.